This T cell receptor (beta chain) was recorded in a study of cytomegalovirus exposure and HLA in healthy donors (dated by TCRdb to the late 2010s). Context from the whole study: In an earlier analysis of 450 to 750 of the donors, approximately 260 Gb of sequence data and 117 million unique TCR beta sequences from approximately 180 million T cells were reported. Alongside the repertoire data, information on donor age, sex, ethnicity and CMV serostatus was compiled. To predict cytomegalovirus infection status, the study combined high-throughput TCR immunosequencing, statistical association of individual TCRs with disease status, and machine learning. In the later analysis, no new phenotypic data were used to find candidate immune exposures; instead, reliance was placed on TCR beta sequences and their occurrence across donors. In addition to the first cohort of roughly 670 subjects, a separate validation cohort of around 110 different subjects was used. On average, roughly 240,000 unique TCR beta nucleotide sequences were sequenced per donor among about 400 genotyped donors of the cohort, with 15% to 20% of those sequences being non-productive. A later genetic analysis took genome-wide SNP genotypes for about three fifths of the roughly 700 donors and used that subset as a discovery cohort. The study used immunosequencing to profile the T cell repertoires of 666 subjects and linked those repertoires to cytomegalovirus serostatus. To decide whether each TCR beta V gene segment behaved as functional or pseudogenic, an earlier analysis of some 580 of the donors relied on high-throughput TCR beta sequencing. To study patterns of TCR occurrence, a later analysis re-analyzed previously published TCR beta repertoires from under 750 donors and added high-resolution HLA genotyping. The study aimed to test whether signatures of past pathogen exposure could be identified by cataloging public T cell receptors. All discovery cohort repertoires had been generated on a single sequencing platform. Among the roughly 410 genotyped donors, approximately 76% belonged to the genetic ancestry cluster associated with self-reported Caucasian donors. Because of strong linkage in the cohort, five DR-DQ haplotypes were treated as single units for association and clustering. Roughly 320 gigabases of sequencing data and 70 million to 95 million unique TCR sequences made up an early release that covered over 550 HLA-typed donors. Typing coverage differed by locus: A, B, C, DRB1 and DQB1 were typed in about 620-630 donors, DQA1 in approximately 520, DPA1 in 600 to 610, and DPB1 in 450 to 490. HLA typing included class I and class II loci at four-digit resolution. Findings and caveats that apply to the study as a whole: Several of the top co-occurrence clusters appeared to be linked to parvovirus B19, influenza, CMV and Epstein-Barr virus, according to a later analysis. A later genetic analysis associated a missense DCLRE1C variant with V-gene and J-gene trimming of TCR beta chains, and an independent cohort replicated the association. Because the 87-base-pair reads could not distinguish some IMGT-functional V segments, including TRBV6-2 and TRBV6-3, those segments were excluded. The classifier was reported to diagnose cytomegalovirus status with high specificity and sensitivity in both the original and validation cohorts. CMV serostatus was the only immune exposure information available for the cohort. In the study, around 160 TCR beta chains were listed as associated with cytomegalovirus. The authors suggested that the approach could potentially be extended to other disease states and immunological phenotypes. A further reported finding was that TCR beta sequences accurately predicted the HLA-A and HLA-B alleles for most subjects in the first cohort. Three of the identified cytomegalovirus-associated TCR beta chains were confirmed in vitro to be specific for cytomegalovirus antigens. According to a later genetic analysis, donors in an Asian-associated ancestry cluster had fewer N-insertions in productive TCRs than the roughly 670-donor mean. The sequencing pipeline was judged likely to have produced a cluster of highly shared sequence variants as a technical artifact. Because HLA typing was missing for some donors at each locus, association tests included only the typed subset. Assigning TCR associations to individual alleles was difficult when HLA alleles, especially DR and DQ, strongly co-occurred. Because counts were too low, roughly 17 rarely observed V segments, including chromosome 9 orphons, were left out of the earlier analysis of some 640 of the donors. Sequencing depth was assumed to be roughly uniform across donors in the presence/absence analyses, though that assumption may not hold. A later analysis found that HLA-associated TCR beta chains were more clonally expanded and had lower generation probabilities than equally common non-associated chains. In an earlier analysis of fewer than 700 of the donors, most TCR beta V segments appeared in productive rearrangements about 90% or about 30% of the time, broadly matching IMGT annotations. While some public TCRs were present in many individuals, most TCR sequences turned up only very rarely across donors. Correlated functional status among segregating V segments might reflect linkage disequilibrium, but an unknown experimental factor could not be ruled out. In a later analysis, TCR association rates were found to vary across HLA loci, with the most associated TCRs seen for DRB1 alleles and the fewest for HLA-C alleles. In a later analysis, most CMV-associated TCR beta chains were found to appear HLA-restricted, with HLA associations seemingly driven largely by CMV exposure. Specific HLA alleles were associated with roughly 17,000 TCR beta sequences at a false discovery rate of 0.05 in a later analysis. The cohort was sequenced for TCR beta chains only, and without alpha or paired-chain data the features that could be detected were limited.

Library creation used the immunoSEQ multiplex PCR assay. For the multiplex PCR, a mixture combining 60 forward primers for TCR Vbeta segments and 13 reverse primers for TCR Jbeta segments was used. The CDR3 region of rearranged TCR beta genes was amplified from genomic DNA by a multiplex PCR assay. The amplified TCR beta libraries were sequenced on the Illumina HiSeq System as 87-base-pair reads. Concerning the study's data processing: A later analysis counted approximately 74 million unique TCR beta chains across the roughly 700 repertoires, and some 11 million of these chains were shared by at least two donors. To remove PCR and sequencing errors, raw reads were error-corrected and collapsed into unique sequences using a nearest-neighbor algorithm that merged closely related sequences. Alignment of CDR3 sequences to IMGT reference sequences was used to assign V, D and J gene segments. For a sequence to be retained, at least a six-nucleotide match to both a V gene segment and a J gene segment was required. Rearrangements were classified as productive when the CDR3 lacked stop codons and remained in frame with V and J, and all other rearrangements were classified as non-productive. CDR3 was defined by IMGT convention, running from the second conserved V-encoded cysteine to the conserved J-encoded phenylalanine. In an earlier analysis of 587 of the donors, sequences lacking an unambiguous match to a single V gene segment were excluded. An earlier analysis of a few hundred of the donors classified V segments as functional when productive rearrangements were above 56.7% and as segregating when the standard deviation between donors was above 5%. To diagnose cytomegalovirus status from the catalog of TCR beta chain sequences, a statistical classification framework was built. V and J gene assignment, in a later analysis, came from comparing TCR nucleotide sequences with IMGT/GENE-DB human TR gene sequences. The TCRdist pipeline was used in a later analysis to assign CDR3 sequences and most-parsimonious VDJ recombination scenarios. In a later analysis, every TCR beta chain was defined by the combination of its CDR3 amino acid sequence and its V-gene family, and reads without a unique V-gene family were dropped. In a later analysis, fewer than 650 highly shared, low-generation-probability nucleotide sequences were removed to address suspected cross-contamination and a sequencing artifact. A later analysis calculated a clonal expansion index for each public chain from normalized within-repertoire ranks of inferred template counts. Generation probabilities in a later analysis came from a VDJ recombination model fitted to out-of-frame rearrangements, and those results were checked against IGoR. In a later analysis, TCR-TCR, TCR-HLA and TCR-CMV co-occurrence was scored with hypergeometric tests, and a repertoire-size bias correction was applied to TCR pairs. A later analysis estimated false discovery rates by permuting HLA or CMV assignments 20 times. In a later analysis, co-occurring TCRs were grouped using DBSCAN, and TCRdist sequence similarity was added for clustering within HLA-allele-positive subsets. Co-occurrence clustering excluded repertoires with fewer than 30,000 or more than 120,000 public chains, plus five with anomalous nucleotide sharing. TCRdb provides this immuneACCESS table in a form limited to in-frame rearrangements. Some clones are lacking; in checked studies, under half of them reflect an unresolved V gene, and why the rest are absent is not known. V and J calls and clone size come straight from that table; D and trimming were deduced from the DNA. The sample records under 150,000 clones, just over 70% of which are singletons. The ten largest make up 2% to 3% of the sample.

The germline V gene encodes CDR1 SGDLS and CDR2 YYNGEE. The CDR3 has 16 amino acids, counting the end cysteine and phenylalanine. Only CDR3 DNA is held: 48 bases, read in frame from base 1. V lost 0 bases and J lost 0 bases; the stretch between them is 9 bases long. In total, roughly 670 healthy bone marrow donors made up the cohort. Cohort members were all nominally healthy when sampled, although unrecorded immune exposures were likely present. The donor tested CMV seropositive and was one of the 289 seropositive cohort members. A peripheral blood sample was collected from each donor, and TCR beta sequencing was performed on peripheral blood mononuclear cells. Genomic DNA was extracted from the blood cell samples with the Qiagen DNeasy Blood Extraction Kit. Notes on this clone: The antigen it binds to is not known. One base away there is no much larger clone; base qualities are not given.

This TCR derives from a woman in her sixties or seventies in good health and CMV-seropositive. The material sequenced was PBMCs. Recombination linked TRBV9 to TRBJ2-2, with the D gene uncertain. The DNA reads TGTGCCAGCAGCGTAGATCCCAGTACGAACACCGGGGAGCTGTTTTTT. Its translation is CASSVDPSTNTGELFF.